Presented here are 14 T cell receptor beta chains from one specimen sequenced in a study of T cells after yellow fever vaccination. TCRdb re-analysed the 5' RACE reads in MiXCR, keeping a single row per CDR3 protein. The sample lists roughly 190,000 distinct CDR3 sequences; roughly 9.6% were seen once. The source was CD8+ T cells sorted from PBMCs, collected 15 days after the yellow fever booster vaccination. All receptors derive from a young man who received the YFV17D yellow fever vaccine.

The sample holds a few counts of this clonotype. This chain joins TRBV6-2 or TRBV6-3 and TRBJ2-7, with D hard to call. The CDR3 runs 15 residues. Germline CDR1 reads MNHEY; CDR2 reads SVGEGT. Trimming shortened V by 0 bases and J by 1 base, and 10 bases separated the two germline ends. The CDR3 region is CASSYSASGSYEQYF. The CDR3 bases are TGTGCCAGCAGTTACTCGGCTAGTGGTTCCTACGAGCAGTACTTC.

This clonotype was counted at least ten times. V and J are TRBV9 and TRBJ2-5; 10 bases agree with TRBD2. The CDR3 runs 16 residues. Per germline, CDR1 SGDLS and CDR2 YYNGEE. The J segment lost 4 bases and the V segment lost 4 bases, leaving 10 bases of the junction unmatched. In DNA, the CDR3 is TGTGCCAGCAGCCCCTATAGCGGGGGGCCAGGAGAGACCCAGTACTTC. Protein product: CASSPYSGGPGETQYF. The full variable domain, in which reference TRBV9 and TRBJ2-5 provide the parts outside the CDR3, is DSGVTQTPKHLITATGQRVTLRCSPRSGDLSVYWYQQSLDQGLQFLIQYYNGEERAKGNILERFSAQQFPDLHSELNLSSLELGDSALYFCASSPYSGGPGETQYFGPGTRLLVL.

The CDR3 is CASSDNLGGGYGYTF. DNA for the CDR3: TGTGCCAGTAGTGACAACCTCGGGGGAGGCTATGGCTACACCTTC. This chain connects TRBV19 to TRBJ1-2, with D maybe TRBD1 (5 bases). V was pared by 5 bases and J by 4 bases, with 17 bases between. Germline assignment: CDR1 LNHDA and CDR2 SQIVND (reference sequence). The CDR3 covers 15 residues. Variable domain in full (rest from reference TRBV19 and TRBJ1-2): DGGITQSPKYLFRKEGQNVTLSCEQNLNHDAMYWYRQDPGQGLRLIYYSQIVNDFQKGDIAEGYSVSREKKESFPLTVTSAQKNPTAFYLCASSDNLGGGYGYTFGSGTRLTVV.

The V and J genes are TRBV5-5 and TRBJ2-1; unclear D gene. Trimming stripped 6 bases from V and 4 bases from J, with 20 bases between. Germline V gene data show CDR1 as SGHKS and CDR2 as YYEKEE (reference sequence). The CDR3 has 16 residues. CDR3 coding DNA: TGTGCCAGCACCTTCCCCCCGCCGACAATTTACAATGAGCAGTTCTTC. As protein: CASTFPPPTIYNEQFF.

CDR3 amino acids: CASSLAVGPLDTQYF. DNA of the CDR3: TGTGCCAGCAGCTTAGCGGTGGGACCCCTGGATACGCAGTATTTT. V gene TRBV7-2 combines with J gene TRBJ2-3; D assignment may be TRBD1 or TRBD2 (5 bases each). The CDR3 runs 15 residues. Trimming cost V 0 bases and J 6 bases, with 13 bases left between them. Germline loops: CDR1 SGHTA, CDR2 FQGNSA.

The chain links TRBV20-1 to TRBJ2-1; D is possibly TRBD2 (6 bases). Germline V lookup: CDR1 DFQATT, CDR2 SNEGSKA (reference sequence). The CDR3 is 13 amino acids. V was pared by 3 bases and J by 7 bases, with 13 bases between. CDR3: CSARPRERNEQFF. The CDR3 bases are TGCAGTGCTAGGCCTCGGGAGAGGAATGAGCAGTTCTTC.

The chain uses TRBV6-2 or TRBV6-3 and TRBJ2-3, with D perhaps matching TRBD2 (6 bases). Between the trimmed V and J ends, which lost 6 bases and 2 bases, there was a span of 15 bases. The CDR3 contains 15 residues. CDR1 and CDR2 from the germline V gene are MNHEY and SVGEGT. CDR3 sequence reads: CASSPGGTLTDTQYF. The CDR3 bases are TGTGCCAGCAGCCCCGGGGGAACCCTCACAGATACGCAGTATTTT.

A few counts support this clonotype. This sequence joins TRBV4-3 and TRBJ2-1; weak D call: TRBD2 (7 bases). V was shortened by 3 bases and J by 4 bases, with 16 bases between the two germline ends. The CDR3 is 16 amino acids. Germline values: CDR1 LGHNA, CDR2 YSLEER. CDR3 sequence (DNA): TGCGCCAGCAGCCAGGATGGGGGGGGCCCGTACAATGAGCAGTTCTTC. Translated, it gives CASSQDGGGPYNEQFF.

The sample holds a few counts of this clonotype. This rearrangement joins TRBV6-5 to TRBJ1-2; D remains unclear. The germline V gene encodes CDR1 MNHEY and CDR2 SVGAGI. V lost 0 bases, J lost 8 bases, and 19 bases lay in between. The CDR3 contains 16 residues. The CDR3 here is CASSYSNRAIPGGYTF. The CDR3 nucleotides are TGTGCCAGCAGTTACTCGAATAGGGCTATCCCCGGCGGCTACACCTTC.

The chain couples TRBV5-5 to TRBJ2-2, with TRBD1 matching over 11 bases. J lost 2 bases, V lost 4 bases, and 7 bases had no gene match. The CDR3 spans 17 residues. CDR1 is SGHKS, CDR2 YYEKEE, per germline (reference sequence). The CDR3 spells CASSTGQGVLNTGELFF. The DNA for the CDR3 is TGTGCCAGCAGCACGGGACAGGGGGTATTAAACACCGGGGAGCTGTTTTTT.

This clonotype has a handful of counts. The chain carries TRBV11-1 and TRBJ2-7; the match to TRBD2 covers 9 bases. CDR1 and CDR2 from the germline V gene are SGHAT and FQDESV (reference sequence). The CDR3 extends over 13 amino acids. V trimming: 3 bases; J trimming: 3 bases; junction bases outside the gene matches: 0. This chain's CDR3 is CASSFSGGYEQYF. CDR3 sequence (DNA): TGTGCCAGCAGCTTTAGCGGGGGCTACGAGCAGTACTTC.

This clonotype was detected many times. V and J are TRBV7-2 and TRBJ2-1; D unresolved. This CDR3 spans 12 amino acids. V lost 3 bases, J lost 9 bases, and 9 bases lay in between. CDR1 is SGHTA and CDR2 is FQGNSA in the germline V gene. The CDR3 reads CASSLSDVEQFF. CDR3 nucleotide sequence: TGTGCCAGCAGCTTGTCGGACGTTGAGCAGTTCTTC.

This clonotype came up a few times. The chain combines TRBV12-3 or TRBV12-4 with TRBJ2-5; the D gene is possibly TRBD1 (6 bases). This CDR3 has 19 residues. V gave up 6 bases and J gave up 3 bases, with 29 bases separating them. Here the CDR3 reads CASRSYNPNLGASEETQYF. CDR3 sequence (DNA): TGTGCCAGCAGGTCTTATAACCCTAACCTGGGGGCAAGTGAAGAGACCCAGTACTTC.

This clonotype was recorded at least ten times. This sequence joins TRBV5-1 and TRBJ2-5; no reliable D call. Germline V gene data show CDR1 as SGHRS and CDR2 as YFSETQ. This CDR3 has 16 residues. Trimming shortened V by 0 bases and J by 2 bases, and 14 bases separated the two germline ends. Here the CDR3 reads CASSLEPPNPQETQYF. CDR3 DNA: TGCGCCAGCAGCTTGGAGCCGCCGAACCCTCAAGAGACCCAGTACTTC.